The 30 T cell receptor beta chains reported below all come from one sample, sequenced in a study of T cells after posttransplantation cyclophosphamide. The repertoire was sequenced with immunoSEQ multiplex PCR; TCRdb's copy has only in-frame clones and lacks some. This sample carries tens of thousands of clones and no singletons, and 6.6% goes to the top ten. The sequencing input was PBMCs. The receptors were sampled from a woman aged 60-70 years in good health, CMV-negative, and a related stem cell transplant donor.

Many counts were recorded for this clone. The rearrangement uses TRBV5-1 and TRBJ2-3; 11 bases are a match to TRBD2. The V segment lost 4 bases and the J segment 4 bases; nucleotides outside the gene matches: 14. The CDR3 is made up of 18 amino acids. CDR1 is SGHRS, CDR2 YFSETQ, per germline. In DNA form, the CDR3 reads TGCGCCAGCAGCCAGGAGAATTTAGCGGGGGGGCGAGCAGATACGCAGTATTTT. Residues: CASSQENLAGGRADTQYF.

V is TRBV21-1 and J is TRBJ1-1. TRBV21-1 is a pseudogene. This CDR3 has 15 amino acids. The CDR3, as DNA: TGTGCCAGCAGGGACCTGGTAGGGAGGAGCACTGAAGCTTTCTTT. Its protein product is CASRDLVGRSTEAFF.

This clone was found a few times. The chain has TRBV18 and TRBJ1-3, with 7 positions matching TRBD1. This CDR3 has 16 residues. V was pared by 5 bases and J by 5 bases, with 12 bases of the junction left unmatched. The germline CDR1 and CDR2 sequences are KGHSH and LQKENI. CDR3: CASSDLPTGSRNTIYF. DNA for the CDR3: TGTGCCAGCTCAGATCTCCCGACAGGGAGTAGAAACACCATATATTTT. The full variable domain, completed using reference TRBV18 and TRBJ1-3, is NAGVMQNPRHLVRRRGQEARLRCSPMKGHSHVYWYRQLPEEGLKFMVYLQKENIIDESGMPKERFSAEFPKEGPSILRIQQVVRGDSAAYFCASSDLPTGSRNTIYFGEGSWLTVV.

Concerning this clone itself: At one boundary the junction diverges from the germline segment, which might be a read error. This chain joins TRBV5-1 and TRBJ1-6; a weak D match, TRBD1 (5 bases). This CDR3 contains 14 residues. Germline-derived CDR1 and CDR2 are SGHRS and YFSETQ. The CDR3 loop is CASSLEGRNPPLHF. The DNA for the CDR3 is TGCGCCAGCAGCTTGGAGGGGCGTAATCCACCCCTCCACTTT.

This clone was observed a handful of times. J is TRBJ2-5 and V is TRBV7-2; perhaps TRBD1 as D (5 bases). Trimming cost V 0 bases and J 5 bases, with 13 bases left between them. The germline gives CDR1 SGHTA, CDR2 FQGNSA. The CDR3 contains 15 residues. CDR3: CASSLASTRAETQYF. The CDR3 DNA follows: TGTGCCAGCAGCTTAGCGTCTACCAGGGCGGAGACCCAGTACTTC.

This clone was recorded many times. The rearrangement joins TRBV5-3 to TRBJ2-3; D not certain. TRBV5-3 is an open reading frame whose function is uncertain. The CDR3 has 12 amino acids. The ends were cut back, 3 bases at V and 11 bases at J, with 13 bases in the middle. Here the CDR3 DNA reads TGTGCCAGAAGCTCCCCCTCTACCGGGCAGTATTTT. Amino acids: CARSSPSTGQYF.

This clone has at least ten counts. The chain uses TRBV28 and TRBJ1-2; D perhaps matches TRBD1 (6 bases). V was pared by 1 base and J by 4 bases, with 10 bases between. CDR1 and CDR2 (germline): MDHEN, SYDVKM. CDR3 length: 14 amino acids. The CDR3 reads CASSLSGQTYGYTF. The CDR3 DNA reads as TGTGCCAGCAGTTTATCAGGACAGACCTATGGCTACACCTTC.

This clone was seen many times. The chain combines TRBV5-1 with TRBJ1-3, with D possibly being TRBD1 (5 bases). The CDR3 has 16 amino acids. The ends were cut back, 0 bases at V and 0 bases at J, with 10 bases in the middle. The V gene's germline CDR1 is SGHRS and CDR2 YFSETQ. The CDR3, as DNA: TGCGCCAGCAGCTTGGGTGACAGCAGCTCTGGAAACACCATATATTTT. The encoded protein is CASSLGDSSSGNTIYF.

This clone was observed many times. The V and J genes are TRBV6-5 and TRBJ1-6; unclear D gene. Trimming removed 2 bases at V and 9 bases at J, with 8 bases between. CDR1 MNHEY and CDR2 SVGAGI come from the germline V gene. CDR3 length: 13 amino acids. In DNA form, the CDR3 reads TGTGCCAGCAGTTACGGAGGTAGTTCACCCCTCCACTTT. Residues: CASSYGGSSPLHF.

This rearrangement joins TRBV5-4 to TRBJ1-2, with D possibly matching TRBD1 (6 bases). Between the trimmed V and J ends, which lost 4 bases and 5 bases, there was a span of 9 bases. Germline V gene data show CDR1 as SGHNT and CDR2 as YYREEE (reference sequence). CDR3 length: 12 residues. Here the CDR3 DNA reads TGTGCCAGCAGCGAGGACAGATATGGCTACACCTTC. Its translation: CASSEDRYGYTF.

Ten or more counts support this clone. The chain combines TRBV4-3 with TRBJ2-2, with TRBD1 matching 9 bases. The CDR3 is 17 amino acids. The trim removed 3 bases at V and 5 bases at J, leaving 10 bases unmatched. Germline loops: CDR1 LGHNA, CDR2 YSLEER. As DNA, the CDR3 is TGCGCCAGCAGCCAGGGCTTTGGGACAGGGCAAACCGGGGAGCTGTTTTTT. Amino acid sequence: CASSQGFGTGQTGELFF.

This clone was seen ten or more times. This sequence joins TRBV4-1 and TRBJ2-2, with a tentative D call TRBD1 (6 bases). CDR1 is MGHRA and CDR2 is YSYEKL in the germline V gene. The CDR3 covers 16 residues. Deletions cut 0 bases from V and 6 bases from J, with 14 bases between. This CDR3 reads CASSQDWDTRPGELFF. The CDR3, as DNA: TGCGCCAGCAGCCAAGATTGGGACACCCGCCCCGGGGAGCTGTTTTTT.

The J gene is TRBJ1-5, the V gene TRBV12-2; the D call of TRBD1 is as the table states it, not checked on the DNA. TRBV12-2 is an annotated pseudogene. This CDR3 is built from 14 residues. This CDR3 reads CASRSDREVKPQHF. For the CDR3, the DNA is TGTGCAAGTCGTAGTGACAGGGAGGTAAAGCCCCAGCATTTT.

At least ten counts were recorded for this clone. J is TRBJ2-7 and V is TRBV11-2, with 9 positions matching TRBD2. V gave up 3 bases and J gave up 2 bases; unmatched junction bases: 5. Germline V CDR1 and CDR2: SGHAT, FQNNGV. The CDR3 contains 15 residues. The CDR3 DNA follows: TGTGCCAGCAGCTTTTCTAGCGGGGCGACCTACGAGCAGTACGTC. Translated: CASSFSSGATYEQYV.

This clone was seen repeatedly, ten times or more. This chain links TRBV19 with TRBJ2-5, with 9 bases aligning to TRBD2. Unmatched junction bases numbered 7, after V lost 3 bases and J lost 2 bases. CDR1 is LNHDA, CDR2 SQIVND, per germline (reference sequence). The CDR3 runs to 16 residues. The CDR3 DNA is TGTGCCAGTAGTATTCCTAGCGGGACGGGACAAGAGACCCAGTACTTC. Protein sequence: CASSIPSGTGQETQYF.

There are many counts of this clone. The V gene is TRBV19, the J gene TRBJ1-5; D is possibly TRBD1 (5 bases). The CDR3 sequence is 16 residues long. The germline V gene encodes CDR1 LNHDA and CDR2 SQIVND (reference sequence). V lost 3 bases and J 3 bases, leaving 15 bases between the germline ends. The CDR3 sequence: CASSIRQNNFNQPQHF. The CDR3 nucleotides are TGTGCCAGTAGTATCAGACAGAATAACTTCAATCAGCCCCAGCATTTT.

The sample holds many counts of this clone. The CDR3 DNA sequence: TGCAGCGCCACGGGGGGCGGTGGCTACACCTTC. Its translation: CSATGGGGYTF. The V gene is TRBV20-1, the J gene TRBJ1-2; perhaps TRBD1 as D (6 bases). CDR1 DFQATT and CDR2 SNEGSKA come from the germline V gene (reference sequence). The length of the CDR3 is 11 residues.

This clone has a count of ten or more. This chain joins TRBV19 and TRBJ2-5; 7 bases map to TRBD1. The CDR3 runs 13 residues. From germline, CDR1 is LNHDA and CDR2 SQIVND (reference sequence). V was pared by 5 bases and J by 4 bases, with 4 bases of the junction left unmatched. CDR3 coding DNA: TGTGCCAGTAGTCCGAACAGGGGAGAGACCCAGTACTTC. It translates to CASSPNRGETQYF.

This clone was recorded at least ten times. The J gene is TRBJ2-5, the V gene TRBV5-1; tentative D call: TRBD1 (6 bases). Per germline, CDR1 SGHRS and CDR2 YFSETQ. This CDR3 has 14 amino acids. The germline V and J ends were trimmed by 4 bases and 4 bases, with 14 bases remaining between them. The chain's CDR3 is CASSPSTGSETQYF. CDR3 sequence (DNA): TGCGCCAGCAGCCCAAGCACAGGGTCAGAGACCCAGTACTTC.

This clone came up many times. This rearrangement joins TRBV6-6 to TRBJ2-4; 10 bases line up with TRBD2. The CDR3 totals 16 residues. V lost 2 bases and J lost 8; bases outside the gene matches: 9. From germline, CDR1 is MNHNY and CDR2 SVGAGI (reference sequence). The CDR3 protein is CASSYGSGGTRDIQYF. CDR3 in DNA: TGTGCCAGCAGTTACGGTAGCGGGGGGACTAGGGACATTCAGTACTTC.

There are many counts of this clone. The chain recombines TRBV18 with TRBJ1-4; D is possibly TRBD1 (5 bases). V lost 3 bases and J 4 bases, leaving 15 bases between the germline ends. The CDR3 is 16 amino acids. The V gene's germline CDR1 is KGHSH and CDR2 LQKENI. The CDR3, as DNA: TGTGCCAGCTCACCTTTTCATCGGGGGAATAATGAAAAACTGTTTTTT. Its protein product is CASSPFHRGNNEKLFF.

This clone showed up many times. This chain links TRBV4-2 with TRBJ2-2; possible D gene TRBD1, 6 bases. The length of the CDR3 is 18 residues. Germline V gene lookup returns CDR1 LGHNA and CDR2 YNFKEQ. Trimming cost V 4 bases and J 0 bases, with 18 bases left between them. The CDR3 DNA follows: TGTGCCAGCAGCCCGACAGGTTCCATCACCTCGAACACCGGGGAGCTGTTTTTT. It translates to CASSPTGSITSNTGELFF.

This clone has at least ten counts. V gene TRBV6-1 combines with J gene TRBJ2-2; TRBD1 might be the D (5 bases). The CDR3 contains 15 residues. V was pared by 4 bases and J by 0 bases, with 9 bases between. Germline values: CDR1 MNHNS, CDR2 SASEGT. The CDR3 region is CASSVTGTNTGELFF. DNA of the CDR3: TGTGCCAGCAGTGTCACAGGAACGAACACCGGGGAGCTGTTTTTT.

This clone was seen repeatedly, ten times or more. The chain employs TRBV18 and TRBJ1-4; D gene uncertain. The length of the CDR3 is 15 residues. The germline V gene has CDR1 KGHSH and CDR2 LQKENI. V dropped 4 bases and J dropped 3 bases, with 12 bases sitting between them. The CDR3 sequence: CASSQTQVPNEKLFF. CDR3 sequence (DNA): TGTGCCAGCTCACAAACCCAGGTGCCTAATGAAAAACTGTTTTTT.

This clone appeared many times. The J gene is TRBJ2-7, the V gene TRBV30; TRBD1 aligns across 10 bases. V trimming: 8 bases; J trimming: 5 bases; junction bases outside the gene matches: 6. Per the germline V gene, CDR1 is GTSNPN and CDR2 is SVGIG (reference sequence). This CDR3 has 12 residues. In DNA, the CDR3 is TGTGCCGGCCGGGACAGGGGCCACGAGCAGTACGTC. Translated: CAGRDRGHEQYV.

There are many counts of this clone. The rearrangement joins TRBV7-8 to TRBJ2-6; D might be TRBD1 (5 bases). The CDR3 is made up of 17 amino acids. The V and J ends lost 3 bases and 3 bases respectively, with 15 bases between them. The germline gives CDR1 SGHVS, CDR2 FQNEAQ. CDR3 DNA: TGTGCCAGCAGCTTCCGGGTCCCAGGGTTTGGGGCCAACGTCCTGACTTTC. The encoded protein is CASSFRVPGFGANVLTF.

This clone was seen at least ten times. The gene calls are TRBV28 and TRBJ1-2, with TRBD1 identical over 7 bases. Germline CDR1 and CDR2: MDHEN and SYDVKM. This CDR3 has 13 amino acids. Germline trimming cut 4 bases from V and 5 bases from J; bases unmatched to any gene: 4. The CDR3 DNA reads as TGTGCCAGCAGTTGGGACAGACTTTATGGCTACACCTTC. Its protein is CASSWDRLYGYTF.

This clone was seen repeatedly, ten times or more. CDR3 protein: CASSFGQSTDTQYF. Here the CDR3 DNA reads TGTGCCAGCAGTTTTGGACAGAGCACAGATACGCAGTATTTT. The J gene is TRBJ2-3, the V gene TRBV27; TRBD1 might be the D (6 bases). V dropped 3 bases and J dropped 0 bases, with 7 bases sitting between them. This CDR3 has 14 residues. The germline gives CDR1 MNHEY, CDR2 SMNVEV (reference sequence).

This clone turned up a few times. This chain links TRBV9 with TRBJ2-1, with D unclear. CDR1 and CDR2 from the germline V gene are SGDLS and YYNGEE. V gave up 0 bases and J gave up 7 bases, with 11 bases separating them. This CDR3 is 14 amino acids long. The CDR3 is CASSVGGGWNEQFF. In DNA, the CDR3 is TGTGCCAGCAGCGTAGGAGGTGGGTGGAATGAGCAGTTCTTC.

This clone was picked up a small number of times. DNA of the CDR3: TGTGCCAGCAGTGAGGGCTGGGGCCCCTACAATGAGCAGTTCTTC. Translating it yields CASSEGWGPYNEQFF. The V and J genes are TRBV6-4 and TRBJ2-1; a weak D match, TRBD1 (5 bases). Between the trimmed V and J ends, which lost 3 bases and 2 bases, there was a span of 11 bases. The CDR3 is 15 amino acids. The germline V gene has CDR1 MRHNA and CDR2 SNTAGT.